Reported below is one T cell receptor (beta chain). As yet, its antigen is unknown. The record originates from a study of post-analysis software for immune sequencing data. This CDR3 has 15 residues. CDR1 is SGHRS, CDR2 YFSETQ, per germline. V shed 2 bases, J shed 4 bases, and the junction held 5 bases outside the gene matches. Study-level findings and limits: Patients with multiple sclerosis recorded significantly lower normalized Chao1 diversity than controls, the study found. Patients had higher frequencies than controls of a handful of TRBV segments, including TRBV5-6, TRBV5-1 and TRBV20-1.

Carried by the TCR beta cDNA libraries were unique molecular identifiers. TCRdb re-called the PCR reads through MiXCR, storing one row per CDR3 protein. Here the sample spans about 200,000 distinct CDR3 sequences, roughly 28% being singletons. Sequenced sample: blood. The chain is built from TRBV5-1 and TRBJ2-1; TRBD1 agrees at 8 bases. The receptor was derived from a girl younger than 18 with multiple sclerosis. DNA for the CDR3: TGCGCCAGCAGCTTTGGACAGGGAGAGTACAATGAGCAGTTCTTC. Its translation: CASSFGQGEYNEQFF.